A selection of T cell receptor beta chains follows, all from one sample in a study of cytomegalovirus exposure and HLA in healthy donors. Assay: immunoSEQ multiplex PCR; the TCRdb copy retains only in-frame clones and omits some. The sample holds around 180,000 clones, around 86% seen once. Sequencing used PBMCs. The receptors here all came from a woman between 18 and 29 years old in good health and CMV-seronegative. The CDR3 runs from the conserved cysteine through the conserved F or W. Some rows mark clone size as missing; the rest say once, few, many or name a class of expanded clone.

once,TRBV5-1,CASSLGNTGTGSFGQFF
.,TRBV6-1,CASSPLGGTRETQYF
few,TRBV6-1,CASHFTSVAYNEQFF
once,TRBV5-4,CASSYITNTGELFF
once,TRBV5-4,CASSFGGTGNTIYF
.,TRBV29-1,CSWGAGTEAFF
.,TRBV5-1,CASSLEGDISEEQYF
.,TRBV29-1,CSVEWEGLGGKADTQYF
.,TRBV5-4,CASSFDSNGNTIYF
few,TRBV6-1,CASSERLAGGYEQYF
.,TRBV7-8,CASSGTGGFSYEQYF
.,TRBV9,CASSAPGTSGYNEQFF
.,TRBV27,CASSSFGRGSAEAFF
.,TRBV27,CASSRRLGDTQYF
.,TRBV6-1,CASSEGGQGEAFF
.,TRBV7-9,CASSFTDRANYGYTF
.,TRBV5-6,CASSEGHDNYEQYF
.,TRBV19,CASSPRTGDNYGYTF
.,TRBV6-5,CASSSSPGTRHGELFF
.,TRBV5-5,CASSLIGQDYGYTF
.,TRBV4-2,CASSLGGGGGSDEQFF
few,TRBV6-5,CASSYSAVWPAGEQYF
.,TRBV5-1,CASSLGQGIDTQYF
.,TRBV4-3,CASSQTALAGVHEQYF
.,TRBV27,CASGQGPLYEQYF
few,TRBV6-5,CASSYSVSGTRYEQYF
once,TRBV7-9,CASSLLTTTLAEAFF
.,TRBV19,CASSIQAGVGVNEQFF
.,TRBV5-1,CASSLDVGVGEETQYF
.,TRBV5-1,CASSSWTGAYGYTF
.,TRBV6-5,CASTTSGRDEQFF
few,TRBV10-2,CASSEIGTSPTDTQYF
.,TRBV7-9,CASNPVLNEQYF
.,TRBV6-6,CASRGTGAYEQYF
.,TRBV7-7,CASSLLPGGSVMYF
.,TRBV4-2,CASSQDLGGSSYNEQFF
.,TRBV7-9,CASSLTGAGYNEQFF
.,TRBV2,CASSSPNGPEAFF
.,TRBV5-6,CASSPGVLRNTGELFF
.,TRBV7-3,CASSWVEGAEQYF
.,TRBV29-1,CSVVREGLEQFF
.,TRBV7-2,CASSLQGGGADTQYF
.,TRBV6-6,CASSYSRGSYEQYF
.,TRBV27,CASSWGQEGYEQYF
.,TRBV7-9,CSSSLWSYNEQFF
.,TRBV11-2,CASSWAGGSGNTIYF
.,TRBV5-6,CASSLAGGGSYNSPLHF
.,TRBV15,CATSRDLGADTQYF
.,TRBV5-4,CASSLRGREANYGYTF
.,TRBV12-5,CASGLVVANSYNEQFF
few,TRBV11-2,CASSLVPSANYGYTF
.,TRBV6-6,CASRGQGARNTEAFF
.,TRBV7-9,CASSRDSYNEQFF
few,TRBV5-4,CASSPGTGAQNEQFF
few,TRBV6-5,CASSVRATYEQYF
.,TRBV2,CASSPGALDLTYEQYF
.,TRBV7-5,CVRSQDRATLATGELFF